Shown below are 20 T cell receptor beta chains from a single sample sequenced in a study of naive and memory T cell subsets. Four PCR rounds used nested alpha and beta constant region primers plus the SP2 primer. A single record per CDR3 protein comes from TCRdb applying MiXCR to the 5' RACE reads. The data show approximately 30,000 distinct CDR3 sequences, with 16% seen just once and 2.6% held by the top ten. A UMI-containing oligonucleotide was joined by 3' ligation to the TCR cDNA template. The receptors here all came from a female donor in good health.

The genes are TRBV15 and TRBJ1-1, with 7 bases that match TRBD1. Germline V gene data show CDR1 as LNHNV and CDR2 as YYDKDF (reference sequence). The V and J ends lost 5 bases and 1 base, in that order; junction bases with no gene match: 7. The CDR3 consists of 15 residues. The CDR3 DNA sequence: TGTGCCACCAGCCTAAGACAGGGCAGGAACACTGAAGCTTTCTTT. Protein product: CATSLRQGRNTEAFF.

This clonotype was found a few times. The rearrangement joins TRBV6-5 to TRBJ2-5; TRBD2 matches at 13 bases. V lost 6 bases, J lost 5 bases, and 3 bases stayed unmatched. CDR1 is MNHEY and CDR2 is SVGAGI in the germline V gene. The CDR3 consists of 14 residues. The CDR3 sequence: CASRGLAGKETQYF. CDR3 DNA: TGTGCCAGCAGGGGACTAGCGGGGAAGGAGACCCAGTACTTC.

This clonotype has just a few counts. V gene TRBV27 combines with J gene TRBJ1-1; 8 bases agree with TRBD1. Trimming cost V 9 bases and J 5 bases; bases outside gene matches: 8. Germline V gene lookup returns CDR1 MNHEY and CDR2 SMNVEV (reference sequence). The CDR3 is 13 amino acids. DNA of the CDR3: TGTGCCAGTAAGGACAGGGCCCGAACTGAAGCTTTCTTT. Translating it yields CASKDRARTEAFF.

In its sample, this clonotype was seen many times. The rearrangement uses TRBV29-1 and TRBJ1-2; D remains ambiguous. V was cut by 6 bases and J by 4 bases, with 6 bases left in between. Germline V gives CDR1 SQVTM, CDR2 ANQGSEA. The CDR3 is 10 residues long. CDR3 sequence: CSVASYGYTF. The CDR3 bases are TGCAGCGTGGCCTCCTATGGCTACACCTTC. Variable domain in full (rest from reference TRBV29-1 and TRBJ1-2): SAVISQKPSRDICQRGTSLTIQCQVDSQVTMMFWYRQQPGQSLTLIATANQGSEATYESGFVIDKFPISRPNLTFSTLTVSNMSPEDSSIYLCSVASYGYTFGSGTRLTVV.

There are many counts of this clonotype. The J gene is TRBJ2-3, the V gene TRBV29-1, with a tentative D call TRBD1 (6 bases). Trimming left V 5 bases short and J 2 bases short, with 23 bases between. Germline CDR1 SQVTM, CDR2 ANQGSEA. The CDR3 contains 17 residues. The CDR3 spells CSVYVLIADSSTDTQYF. The CDR3 DNA reads TGCAGCGTTTATGTGCTGATTGCGGACAGTTCCACAGATACGCAGTATTTT.

This clonotype was counted a few times. The V call is TRBV5-1, the J call TRBJ1-1; possibly TRBD1 for D (6 bases). V was trimmed by 3 bases and J by 2 bases, leaving 11 bases between them. Looked up from germline, CDR1 is SGHRS and CDR2 is YFSETQ. CDR3 size: 14 residues. The CDR3 protein is CASSSWGLNTEAFF. CDR3 DNA sequence: TGCGCCAGCAGCTCCTGGGGGCTTAACACTGAAGCTTTCTTT.

V is TRBV9 and J is TRBJ1-1; no firm D call. Trimming pared 0 bases from V and 1 base from J, leaving 10 bases between. The CDR3 consists of 15 residues. Germline V gene lookup returns CDR1 SGDLS and CDR2 YYNGEE. The CDR3 region is CASSVGSLGNTEAFF. The CDR3 DNA sequence: TGTGCCAGCAGCGTAGGGTCGCTGGGGAACACTGAAGCTTTCTTT.

The chain employs TRBV4-2 and TRBJ2-7; 12 bases are a match to TRBD2. The CDR3 is 16 residues long. V lost 1 base and J lost 2; bases outside the gene matches: 3. Germline assignment: CDR1 LGHNA and CDR2 YNFKEQ. Here the CDR3 reads CASSQVSSGGAYEQYF. In nucleotides, the CDR3 is TGTGCCAGCAGCCAAGTTTCTAGCGGGGGGGCCTACGAGCAGTACTTC.

This clonotype has ten or more counts. The V gene is TRBV7-2, the J gene TRBJ1-3, with a possible D match to TRBD1 (5 bases). The CDR3 is 12 residues long. Per the germline V gene, CDR1 is SGHTA and CDR2 is FQGNSA. V lost 6 bases, J lost 4 bases, and 7 bases lay in between. CDR3 sequence (DNA): TGTGCCAGCAGGGGGGGGGGAAACACCATATATTTT. This sequence encodes CASRGGGNTIYF.

The chain carries TRBV4-2 and TRBJ2-5; 8 bases align to TRBD2. The CDR3 length is 16 residues. Trimming at V came to 0 bases and at J to 5 bases, leaving 8 bases not matched to a gene. Per germline, CDR1 LGHNA and CDR2 YNFKEQ. The CDR3 region has the DNA TGTGCCAGCAGCCAAGATCGGTGGGGACTAGACGAGACCCAGTACTTC. This sequence encodes CASSQDRWGLDETQYF.

The chain carries TRBV7-2 and TRBJ2-3; 8 bases are a match to TRBD2. Trimming at V came to 5 bases and at J to 0 bases, leaving 22 bases not matched to a gene. Germline V CDR1 and CDR2: SGHTA, FQGNSA. The CDR3 loop spans 21 amino acids. The CDR3 sequence: CASSRPGTRHGPHTSTDTQYF. The CDR3 nucleotides read TGTGCCAGCAGCCGTCCCGGGACTAGGCATGGCCCCCATACTAGCACAGATACGCAGTATTTT.

This clonotype was detected many times. This may be a read error: a much more frequent sequence differs by one nucleotide. V gene TRBV20-1 combines with J gene TRBJ1-2; 7 bases agree with TRBD1. CDR3 length: 13 amino acids. Germline CDR1 and CDR2: DFQATT and SNEGSKA (reference sequence). The DNA of the CDR3 is TGCAGTGCAATAGACAGGGTTGGGTATGGCGACACCTTC. Amino acids: CSAIDRVGYGDTF.

This clonotype was detected only a few times. J is TRBJ2-5 and V is TRBV6-2 or TRBV6-3, with D perhaps TRBD1 or TRBD2 (6 bases each). The CDR3 loop spans 14 amino acids. V was pared by 10 bases and J by 4 bases, with 19 bases between. Germline CDR1 MNHEY, CDR2 SVGEGT. Here the CDR3 DNA reads TGTGCCACCAGGGATCGGGGGCTACGAGAGACCCAGTACTTC. Translating gives CATRDRGLRETQYF.

The chain joins TRBV5-1 to TRBJ2-3; TRBD2 agrees at 13 bases. The germline CDR1 and CDR2 sequences are SGHRS and YFSETQ. V was clipped by 4 bases and J by 4 bases; unmatched bases: 9. The CDR3 loop spans 17 amino acids. CDR3 sequence reads: CASSTRTSGGGADTQYF. The CDR3 nucleotides read TGCGCCAGCAGCACCCGGACTAGCGGGGGAGGGGCAGATACGCAGTATTTT.

At least ten counts were recorded for this clonotype. The rearrangement links TRBV20-1 to TRBJ2-7; 7 bases agree with TRBD1. The V segment lost 5 bases and the J segment 2 bases; nucleotides outside the gene matches: 6. In germline, CDR1 is DFQATT, CDR2 SNEGSKA (reference sequence). This CDR3 is built from 13 residues. In DNA form, the CDR3 reads TGCAGTGCTGCCCGGGACAGAGCCTACGAGCAGTACTTC. This encodes CSAARDRAYEQYF.

The chain uses TRBV20-1 and TRBJ1-5; D gene uncertain. Germline values: CDR1 DFQATT, CDR2 SNEGSKA (reference sequence). The V end was cut by 2 bases, the J end by 5 bases, with 10 bases between. The CDR3 totals 13 residues. The CDR3 region has the DNA TGCAGTGCTAGAAGAGGGTGCGATCAGCCCCAGCATTTT. It codes for CSARRGCDQPQHF.

This clonotype has only a few counts. The rearrangement joins TRBV25-1 to TRBJ1-1; 8 nucleotides agree with TRBD1. Germline V lookup: CDR1 MGHDK, CDR2 SYGVNS. This CDR3 region has 12 residues. V lost 6 bases to trimming and J lost 11 bases; unmatched junction nucleotides: 8. The CDR3 protein is CASRQTGAGAFF. The DNA of the CDR3 is TGTGCCAGCAGGCAGACAGGGGCCGGTGCTTTCTTT. The full variable domain, rest sourced from reference TRBV25-1 and TRBJ1-1, is EADIYQTPRYLVIGTGKKITLECSQTMGHDKMYWYQQDPGMELHLIHYSYGVNSTEKGDLSSESTVSRIRTEHFPLTLESARPSHTSQYLCASRQTGAGAFFGQGTRLTVV.

This clonotype was counted many times. This chain connects TRBV7-2 to TRBJ2-5; 7 bases match TRBD2. Germline V gives CDR1 SGHTA, CDR2 FQGNSA. The CDR3 sequence is 15 residues long. V lost 1 base, J lost 2 bases, and 4 bases stayed unmatched. CDR3 protein: CASSLGGGGQETQYF. The CDR3 DNA follows: TGTGCCAGCAGCTTAGGTGGGGGGGGACAAGAGACCCAGTACTTC.

This clonotype was observed at least ten times. J is TRBJ2-3 and V is TRBV14; D not certain. Germline CDR1 SGHDN, CDR2 FVKESK. CDR3 size: 13 residues. V lost 0 bases and J 9 bases, leaving 10 bases between the germline ends. CDR3 loop: CASSQDRARTQYF. The DNA of the CDR3 is TGTGCCAGCAGCCAAGATAGGGCAAGAACGCAGTATTTT. Full variable domain (rest looked up from reference TRBV14 and TRBJ2-3): EAGVTQFPSHSVIEKGQTVTLRCDPISGHDNLYWYRRVMGKEIKFLLHFVKESKQDESGMPNNRFLAERTGGTYSTLKVQPAELEDSGVYFCASSQDRARTQYFGPGTRLTVL.

This clonotype was recorded a few times. The V call is TRBV6-5, the J call TRBJ2-3; 8 nucleotides line up with TRBD1. Per the germline V gene, CDR1 is MNHEY and CDR2 is SVGAGI. V trimming: 4 bases; J trimming: 5 bases; junction bases outside the gene matches: 2. The CDR3 is 13 amino acids. DNA for the CDR3: TGTGCCAGCAGTTTGACAGGGGAAGATACGCAGTATTTT. Its translation: CASSLTGEDTQYF.